Sequencing of this T cell receptor (beta chain) was carried out in a study of blood T cell repertoires in COVID-19. Study in general: Material from acute and convalescent COVID-19 was sourced from the United States, Italy and Spain. Sources were T cells, B-cell-depleted T cells, or PBMCs; the material itself was cDNA or gDNA.

V was trimmed by 3 bases and J by 7 bases, leaving 13 bases between them. The CDR3 is made up of 15 amino acids. Germline V CDR1 and CDR2: MNHEY, SMNVEV (reference sequence). Per the study methods: Cell counts per sample came from amplifying reference gene primers. Assay used: immunoSEQ multiplex PCR; TCRdb lists only in-frame clones, some missing. D and trimming come from the DNA, and the V and J calls and clone size come from that table. The repertoire holds 200,000 to 250,000 clones, with under 90% as singletons. A note on this clone: The sample has other DNA sequences that encode this CDR3 too.

This clonotype was sampled from a woman older than 75 with acute or convalescent COVID-19. Sequences were obtained from peripheral blood. The V and J genes are TRBV27 and TRBJ1-6; D is possibly TRBD1 (5 bases). The CDR3 DNA follows: TGTGCCAGCAGTTTGGGGGGAAACGGCAATTCACCCCTCCACTTT. Translation gives CASSLGGNGNSPLHF.